A single sample is the source of the 32 T cell receptor beta chains below, sequenced in a study of blood T cells in healthy people across ages. Together with a sample-barcoded 5' primer, a J-beta primer mix was included in a second PCR lasting roughly 6 to 12 cycles. TCRdb analysed the 5' RACE reads with MiXCR anew, one entry per CDR3 protein. This table has roughly 1,300,000 distinct CDR3 sequences, approximately 59% appearing once. Source material: blood. Every receptor here comes from a man aged 18 to 30 in good health.

This clonotype came up a few times. V and J are TRBV7-2 and TRBJ1-2, with 7 bases aligning to TRBD1. CDR1 and CDR2 (germline): SGHTA, FQGNSA. Trimming removed 3 bases from V and 4 bases from J; junction bases left unmatched: 8. The CDR3 totals 15 residues. DNA for the CDR3: TGTGCCAGCAGCTTCTACAACAGGGGCGGCTATGGCTACACCTTC. Translation gives CASSFYNRGGYGYTF.

The V call is TRBV2, the J call TRBJ2-1; D may be TRBD2 (6 bases). The germline V and J ends were trimmed by 10 bases and 8 bases, with 21 bases remaining between them. This CDR3 has 14 amino acids. The germline CDR1 and CDR2 sequences are SNHLY and FYNNEI. The CDR3 reads CAILKTLAAHEQFF. Here the CDR3 DNA reads TGTGCCATACTAAAGACTTTAGCGGCACATGAGCAGTTCTTC.

This clonotype occurred a few times. The rearrangement uses TRBV20-1 and TRBJ1-5, with D possibly matching TRBD1 (5 bases). Per germline, CDR1 DFQATT and CDR2 SNEGSKA (reference sequence). This CDR3 comprises 16 residues. With 6 bases removed from V and 1 base from J, the gap between germline ends came to 19 bases. CDR3 sequence (DNA): TGCAGTGCGCTACCAGGGAGGGCAGCGAGCAATCAGCCCCAGCATTTT. Translated, it gives CSALPGRAASNQPQHF.

The sample holds one count of this clonotype. V is TRBV12-3 or TRBV12-4 and J is TRBJ2-3; D tentatively fits TRBD1 or TRBD2 (5 bases each). Trimming stripped 3 bases from V and 4 bases from J, with 20 bases between. CDR3 length: 17 residues. Here the CDR3 DNA reads TGTGCCAGCAGTTTTCGGAGGTCACTTTTGGGGGCAGATACGCAGTATTTT. Encoded protein: CASSFRRSLLGADTQYF.

The rearrangement joins TRBV6-6 to TRBJ1-1; 11 bases are a match to TRBD1. The V segment lost 5 bases and the J segment 7 bases; nucleotides outside the gene matches: 6. There are 14 residues in the CDR3. Germline loops: CDR1 MNHNY, CDR2 SVGAGI (reference sequence). CDR3 protein: CASSTQDRGREAFF. The CDR3 nucleotides read TGTGCCAGCAGTACCCAGGACAGGGGGCGTGAAGCTTTCTTT.

The chain has TRBV5-6 and TRBJ2-7; TRBD1 matches 7 bases. The V and J ends lost 4 bases and 2 bases, in that order; junction bases with no gene match: 6. Germline V gene lookup returns CDR1 SGHDT and CDR2 YYEEEE. CDR3 length equals 14 residues. The CDR3 here is CASSLMTGTYEQYF. In DNA form, the CDR3 reads TGTGCCAGCAGCCTAATGACAGGGACCTACGAGCAGTACTTC. The complete variable domain, with remaining parts taken from reference TRBV5-6 and TRBJ2-7, reads DAGVTQSPTHLIKTRGQQVTLRCSPKSGHDTVSWYQQALGQGPQFIFQYYEEEERQRGNFPDRFSGHQFPNYSSELNVNALLLGDSALYLCASSLMTGTYEQYFGPGTRLTVT.

This clonotype is labeled medium-sized. The chain employs TRBV4-1 and TRBJ2-1; 7 nucleotides agree with TRBD2. Germline CDR1 and CDR2: MGHRA and YSYEKL. V trimming: 5 bases; J trimming: 0 bases; junction bases outside the gene matches: 4. CDR3 length equals 15 residues. The CDR3 spells CASSSASGSYNEQFF. In nucleotides, the CDR3 is TGCGCCAGCAGCTCAGCTAGCGGCTCCTACAATGAGCAGTTCTTC.

The chain couples TRBV12-3 or TRBV12-4 to TRBJ2-1, with TRBD2 matching 10 bases. The J segment lost 10 bases and the V segment lost 10 bases, leaving 4 bases of the junction unmatched. This CDR3 region has 11 residues. The CDR3 loop is CAIQGLAEQFF. DNA of the CDR3: TGTGCCATCCAGGGACTAGCGGAGCAGTTCTTC.

DNA of the CDR3: TGTGCCAGCAGTGATGACCCGGTCGAGCAGTACTTC. Translation: CASSDDPVEQYF. This chain connects TRBV28 to TRBJ2-4; no reliable D call. The J call is in doubt because the DNA end fits TRBJ2-7 better. This CDR3 comprises 12 residues. Germline V gene sequence: CDR1 MDHEN, CDR2 SYDVKM.

The chain employs TRBV4-3 and TRBJ2-1; D possibly uses TRBD1 or TRBD2 (5 bases each). Germline values: CDR1 LGHNA, CDR2 YSLEER. The V gene lost 1 base and the J gene lost 0 bases, with 13 bases spanning the gap. This CDR3 is built from 17 residues. The DNA for the CDR3 is TGCGCCAGCAGCCAAGCAATCGGGGCGAGCTCCTACAATGAGCAGTTCTTC. As protein: CASSQAIGASSYNEQFF.

The CDR3 bases are TGCAGCGTTGAAGGGACGGGGGGTTCGATCGAGCAGTACTTC. As protein: CSVEGTGGSIEQYF. The chain couples TRBV29-1 to TRBJ2-7; TRBD2 matches 7 bases. The CDR3 runs to 14 residues. With V trimmed by 1 base and J by 6 bases, 9 bases remained unmatched. From germline, CDR1 is SQVTM and CDR2 ANQGSEA.

The chain joins TRBV5-1 to TRBJ2-5; 7 nucleotides match TRBD2. Germline V gene sequence: CDR1 SGHRS, CDR2 YFSETQ. V lost 7 bases to trimming and J lost 0 bases; unmatched junction nucleotides: 9. This CDR3 spans 15 amino acids. The CDR3 loop is CASQNMGGYQETQYF. The CDR3 coding sequence is TGCGCCAGCCAGAACATGGGAGGGTACCAAGAGACCCAGTACTTC.

This clonotype was recorded once. The CDR3 sequence: CASSVGRDAQYF. The CDR3 DNA sequence: TGTGCCAGCAGCGTAGGAAGGGACGCCCAGTACTTC. The chain has TRBV7-9 and TRBJ2-5; D tentatively reads TRBD1 or TRBD2 (5 bases each). The V and J ends lost 5 bases and 9 bases respectively, with 13 bases between them. CDR1 is SEHNR, CDR2 FQNEAQ, per germline (reference sequence). The CDR3 has 12 amino acids.

The chain uses TRBV4-2 and TRBJ2-1; 7 bases map to TRBD2. Matching the DNA end better, TRBJ2-7 makes the J call doubtful. The CDR3 length is 17 residues. In germline, CDR1 is LGHNA, CDR2 YNFKEQ. The CDR3 DNA reads as TGTGCCAGCAGCCAAGTGGCGGGAGTGGTAAGAACCTACGAGCAGTACTTC. It is translated as CASSQVAGVVRTYEQYF.

V and J are TRBV4-3 and TRBJ2-1; D perhaps matches TRBD1 (6 bases). Per germline, CDR1 LGHNA and CDR2 YSLEER. Trimming removed 1 base from V and 4 bases from J, with 14 bases in between. This CDR3 has 16 residues. CDR3 sequence (DNA): TGCGCCAGCAGCCAAGTGGTCACAGGGATTTACAATGAGCAGTTCTTC. Translated, it gives CASSQVVTGIYNEQFF.

The chain couples TRBV5-1 to TRBJ2-1, with 10 bases lining up with TRBD1. The CDR3 has 14 amino acids. The J segment lost 8 bases and the V segment lost 0 bases, leaving 2 bases of the junction unmatched. Germline V gives CDR1 SGHRS, CDR2 YFSETQ. The CDR3 protein is CASSLADRGHEQFF. The CDR3 nucleotides are TGCGCCAGCAGCTTGGCCGACAGGGGGCATGAGCAGTTCTTC.

The chain links TRBV6-6 to TRBJ1-1; D ambiguous. The V end lost 7 bases, the J end lost 4 bases, and 16 bases lay between the germline ends. The CDR3 covers 14 residues. From germline, CDR1 is MNHNY and CDR2 SVGAGI (reference sequence). The CDR3 sequence is CASIPGLKGTEAFF. The CDR3 DNA is TGTGCCAGCATTCCGGGGTTGAAGGGCACTGAAGCTTTCTTT.

The chain employs TRBV21-1 and TRBJ2-7. TRBV21-1 is noted as a pseudogene. The CDR3 extends over 13 amino acids. For the CDR3, the DNA is TGTGCCAGCAGCAAAGCCGGTCACGGCGAGCAGTACTTC. Amino acid sequence: CASSKAGHGEQYF.

This clonotype was detected once. The junction shows a germline mismatch at one end, possibly a read error. The chain combines TRBV9 with TRBJ2-3; D call uncertain. The germline V gene encodes CDR1 SGDLS and CDR2 YYNGEE. The length of the CDR3 is 14 residues. CDR3 coding DNA: TGTGCCAGCGGCGTCGGACCTAACACAGATACGCAGTATTTT. Its protein is CASGVGPNTDTQYF.

On this clonotype itself: A read error may account for a junction end that differs from germline. V gene TRBV6-5 combines with J gene TRBJ2-3; D remains ambiguous. There are 14 residues in the CDR3. Germline CDR1 reads MNHEY; CDR2 reads SVGAGI. CDR3 sequence: CASSDSIPTDTQYF. The CDR3 DNA is TGTGCCAGCAGTGACTCGATCCCAACAGATACGCAGTATTTT.

The gene calls are TRBV10-3 and TRBJ1-1; D gene ambiguous. There are 13 residues in the CDR3. CDR1 and CDR2 (germline): ENHRY, SYGVKD. Trimming removed 3 bases at V and 6 bases at J, with 11 bases between. This chain's CDR3 is CAISERASAEAFF. For the CDR3, the DNA is TGTGCCATCAGTGAAAGGGCTAGCGCTGAAGCTTTCTTT.

The chain has TRBV27 and TRBJ2-5; tentatively, D is TRBD2 (7 bases). This CDR3 comprises 16 residues. Germline CDR1 and CDR2: MNHEY and SMNVEV (reference sequence). With 8 bases removed from V and 1 base from J, the gap between germline ends came to 20 bases. The CDR3 DNA sequence: TGTGCCAGCCGGGGAGGGGACACGCTCCTCCAAGAGACCCAGTACTTC. Protein sequence: CASRGGDTLLQETQYF.

This clonotype was seen more than once but under ten times. The V call is TRBV7-2, the J call TRBJ2-1, with a tentative D call TRBD2 (6 bases). The CDR3 totals 12 residues. Germline V gene data show CDR1 as SGHTA and CDR2 as FQGNSA. V was clipped by 4 bases and J by 10 bases, with 11 bases between them. The CDR3 region is CASSSLASEQFF. The CDR3 DNA reads TGTGCCAGCAGCTCGCTAGCGAGCGAGCAGTTCTTC.

The chain combines TRBV7-9 with TRBJ2-1, with D perhaps TRBD2 (6 bases). Trimming took off 4 bases at V and 9 bases at J, with 13 bases between the two ends. Germline V gene sequence: CDR1 SEHNR, CDR2 FQNEAQ (reference sequence). The CDR3 spans 13 residues. The CDR3 loop is CASSSVPGLEQFF. For the CDR3, the DNA is TGTGCCAGCAGCTCAGTCCCGGGACTTGAGCAGTTCTTC.

This clonotype turned up a few times. V is TRBV4-1 and J is TRBJ1-2, with D unclear. The CDR3 length is 14 residues. Germline CDR1 is MGHRA and CDR2 is YSYEKL. V was pared by 0 bases and J by 8 bases, with 13 bases between. The CDR3 nucleotides are TGCGCCAGCAGCCAAGATGGACCAGCAGTCGGCTACACCTTC. Translating gives CASSQDGPAVGYTF.

This clonotype was observed a handful of times. The chain uses TRBV7-2 and TRBJ2-3, with D possibly called TRBD1 or TRBD2 (5 bases each). The germline V gene encodes CDR1 SGHTA and CDR2 FQGNSA. V was clipped by 5 bases and J by 7 bases, with 19 bases between them. The CDR3 runs 15 residues. The CDR3: CASSPQGPVTYTQYF. Written as DNA, the CDR3 is TGTGCCAGCAGCCCCCAGGGACCTGTAACCTATACGCAGTATTTT. Full variable domain (remainder filled in from reference TRBV7-2 and TRBJ2-3): GAGVSQSPSNKVTEKGKDVELRCDPISGHTALYWYRQSLGQGLEFLIYFQGNSAPDKSGLPSDRFSAERTGGSVSTLTIQRTQQEDSAVYLCASSPQGPVTYTQYFGPGTRLTVL.

This clonotype was recorded once. V gene TRBV2 combines with J gene TRBJ2-1; the match to TRBD1 covers 11 bases. This CDR3 spans 15 amino acids. Germline V CDR1 and CDR2: SNHLY, FYNNEI. V shed 8 bases, J shed 4 bases, and the junction held 7 bases outside the gene matches. CDR3 DNA: TGTGCCAGCGACGGACAGGGGGCAATATACAATGAGCAGTTCTTC. Protein: CASDGQGAIYNEQFF.

The chain uses TRBV20-1 and TRBJ2-1, with TRBD2 as a possible D gene (5 bases). Trimming shortened V by 6 bases and J by 7 bases, and 19 bases separated the two germline ends. From germline, CDR1 is DFQATT and CDR2 SNEGSKA (reference sequence). The CDR3 totals 14 residues. CDR3 DNA: TGCAGTGCCACCCCGGGGTCGTTGGCAAATGAGCAGTTCTTC. It codes for CSATPGSLANEQFF.

Worth noting for this clonotype: At one of its ends the junction is not consistent with the germline gene, which may arise from a read error. This chain connects TRBV4-1 to TRBJ2-1, with 7 bases aligning to TRBD1. The CDR3 covers 14 residues. Germline CDR1 MGHRA, CDR2 YSYEKL. CDR3 sequence (DNA): TGTGCCAGCAGCCAAGCGCCAGGGGGCAATGAGCAGTTCTTC. It specifies CASSQAPGGNEQFF.

This rearrangement joins TRBV4-2 to TRBJ2-5; 11 nucleotides match TRBD1. The J call may be faulty, since TRBJ2-7 better matches the DNA end. The CDR3 is made up of 17 amino acids. From germline, CDR1 is LGHNA and CDR2 YNFKEQ. Here the CDR3 reads CASSQEGQGVTTNEQYF. CDR3 DNA: TGTGCCAGCAGCCAGGAGGGACAGGGGGTTACTACAAACGAGCAGTACTTC.

The rearrangement links TRBV5-1 to TRBJ1-1; D is undetermined. This CDR3 has 16 amino acids. Trimming cost V 0 bases and J 0 bases, with 12 bases left between them. CDR1 and CDR2 (germline): SGHRS, YFSETQ. The CDR3 loop reads CASSLDSTIMNTEAFF. DNA of the CDR3: TGCGCCAGCAGCTTGGACAGTACGATCATGAACACTGAAGCTTTCTTT.

J is TRBJ1-2 and V is TRBV10-3; the match to TRBD1 covers 9 bases. The CDR3 sequence is 18 residues long. V lost 6 bases to trimming and J lost 3 bases; unmatched junction nucleotides: 17. Germline V gene data show CDR1 as ENHRY and CDR2 as SYGVKD. CDR3 protein: CAIRWEIRDRDYDYGYTF. The CDR3 DNA follows: TGTGCCATCAGGTGGGAGATCCGGGACAGGGACTATGACTATGGCTACACCTTC.